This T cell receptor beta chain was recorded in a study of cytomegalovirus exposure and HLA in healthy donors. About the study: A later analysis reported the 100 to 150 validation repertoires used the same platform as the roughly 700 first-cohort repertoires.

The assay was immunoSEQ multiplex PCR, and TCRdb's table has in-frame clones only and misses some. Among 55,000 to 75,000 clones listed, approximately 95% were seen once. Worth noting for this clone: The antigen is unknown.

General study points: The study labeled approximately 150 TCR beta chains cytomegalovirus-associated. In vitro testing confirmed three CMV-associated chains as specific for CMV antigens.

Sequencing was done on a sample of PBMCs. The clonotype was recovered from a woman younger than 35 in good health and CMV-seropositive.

In nucleotides, the CDR3 is TGCAGCGTGTGTCGACAGGGGACCACCGGGGAGCTGTTTTTT. Residues: CSVCRQGTTGELFF. The chain links TRBV29-1 to TRBJ2-2; 8 nucleotides agree with TRBD1. CDR1 and CDR2 from the germline V gene are SQVTM and ANQGSEA. With V trimmed by 6 bases and J by 4 bases, 7 bases remained unmatched. CDR3 length equals 14 residues.